A single sample gave rise to the 23 T cell receptor beta chains below, sequenced in a study of T cells after yellow fever vaccination. Via MiXCR, TCRdb re-called the 5' RACE reads, giving one row per CDR3 protein. This table holds under 400,000 distinct CDR3 sequences, 11% found once. Here the sequenced sample was PBMCs, taken on the day of the first yellow fever vaccination. The receptors come from a man younger than 35 who received the YFV17D yellow fever vaccine.

This clonotype was observed many times. The chain couples TRBV7-2 to TRBJ1-2; 8 bases align to TRBD1. The trim removed 4 bases at V and 2 bases at J, leaving 0 bases unmatched. Germline V CDR1 and CDR2: SGHTA, FQGNSA. The CDR3 contains 13 residues. The CDR3 protein is CASSSGGNYGYTF. The CDR3 coding sequence is TGTGCCAGCAGCTCAGGGGGCAACTATGGCTACACCTTC.

This clonotype was detected only a few times. The V and J genes are TRBV5-1 and TRBJ2-5; D tentatively fits TRBD1 or TRBD2 (6 bases each). Trimming left V 4 bases short and J 0 bases short, with 13 bases between. This CDR3 spans 15 amino acids. Germline values: CDR1 SGHRS, CDR2 YFSETQ. CDR3 bases: TGCGCCAGCAGCGGCGGGGACATATACCAAGAGACCCAGTACTTC. Translated, it gives CASSGGDIYQETQYF.

The V call is TRBV11-2, the J call TRBJ2-7; TRBD1 matches at 8 bases. Germline loops: CDR1 SGHAT, CDR2 FQNNGV. The junction had 8 bases not matched to a gene; V was cut back by 0 bases and J by 7 bases. The CDR3 is 15 residues long. The CDR3 loop is CASSLDRTGSWEQYV. CDR3 sequence (DNA): TGTGCCAGCAGCTTAGATCGGACAGGGAGTTGGGAGCAGTACGTC.

This chain connects TRBV20-1 to TRBJ2-3; 7 bases align to TRBD2. The V gene end was trimmed by 7 bases and the J gene end by 0 bases; junction bases not matched to a gene: 13. Looked up from germline, CDR1 is DFQATT and CDR2 is SNEGSKA (reference sequence). There are 16 residues in the CDR3. This CDR3 reads CSVQRVIAGSTDTQYF. In DNA form, the CDR3 reads TGCAGTGTCCAACGAGTAATAGCGGGCAGCACAGATACGCAGTATTTT.

The chain joins TRBV25-1 to TRBJ2-1; TRBD1 matches at 10 bases. The J segment lost 5 bases and the V segment lost 5 bases, leaving 12 bases of the junction unmatched. Germline lookup yields CDR1 MGHDK and CDR2 SYGVNS. The CDR3 covers 17 residues. The CDR3 spells CASSPQVGTGVHNEQFF. In nucleotides, the CDR3 is TGTGCCAGCAGTCCCCAAGTGGGGACAGGGGTCCACAATGAGCAGTTCTTC.

This clonotype was recorded at least ten times. CDR3 coding DNA: TGTGCCAGCAGCCCGGGGAGCTCTGGAAACACCATATATTTT. Amino acid sequence: CASSPGSSGNTIYF. This chain uses TRBV18 with TRBJ1-3; D remains unclear. V gave up 8 bases and J gave up 0 bases, with 11 bases separating them. The CDR3 extends over 14 amino acids. Germline CDR1 reads KGHSH; CDR2 reads LQKENI.

CDR3 coding DNA: TGTGCCAGCATCCAAGACAGGGGCCTCTACGAGCAGTACTTC. It codes for CASIQDRGLYEQYF. This chain joins TRBV6-2 or TRBV6-3 and TRBJ2-7, with 8 bases aligning to TRBD1. After removal of 7 bases from V and 3 bases from J, the junction contained 8 bases not matched to a gene. CDR1 is MNHEY, CDR2 SVGEGT, per germline. This CDR3 is 14 amino acids long.

The chain joins TRBV28 to TRBJ2-7; 7 bases agree with TRBD1. The CDR3 is 16 residues long. Germline V gene sequence: CDR1 MDHEN, CDR2 SYDVKM. The J segment lost 4 bases and the V segment lost 5 bases, leaving 14 bases of the junction unmatched. CDR3 nucleotide sequence: TGTGCCAGCAGTATCGGGGCCGGGACAGCCGAGTACGAGCAGTACGTC. Translation: CASSIGAGTAEYEQYV.

In DNA, the CDR3 is TGCGCCAGCAGCTTGGACAGGGGAGGGGTAGAGACCCAGTACTTC. Protein product: CASSLDRGGVETQYF. The chain combines TRBV5-1 with TRBJ2-5; D tentatively reads TRBD1 or TRBD2 (7 bases each). The CDR3 consists of 15 residues. Per germline, CDR1 SGHRS and CDR2 YFSETQ. Trimming stripped 0 bases from V and 4 bases from J, with 13 bases between.

This chain uses TRBV11-3 with TRBJ2-2; D is unclear. CDR1 SGHNT and CDR2 YENEEA come from the germline V gene. This CDR3 has 14 residues. The V end lost 3 bases, the J end lost 4 bases, and 9 bases lay between the germline ends. The chain's CDR3 is CASSLNAGTGELFF. DNA of the CDR3: TGTGCCAGCAGCTTGAACGCCGGCACCGGGGAGCTGTTTTTT.

CDR3 sequence reads: CAISESIGTGNTIYF. The CDR3 nucleotides are TGTGCCATCAGTGAGTCGATAGGGACTGGAAACACCATATATTTT. This chain uses TRBV10-3 with TRBJ1-3, with D uncertain. This CDR3 contains 15 residues. Germline V gene lookup returns CDR1 ENHRY and CDR2 SYGVKD. The V and J ends lost 0 bases and 2 bases respectively, with 8 bases between them.

The rearrangement links TRBV10-3 to TRBJ2-7; D not resolved. Germline CDR1 reads ENHRY; CDR2 reads SYGVKD. The CDR3 length is 13 residues. V was cut by 3 bases and J by 3 bases, with 9 bases left in between. CDR3 residues: CAISDREHYEQYV. CDR3 nucleotide sequence: TGTGCCATCAGTGACAGAGAGCACTACGAGCAGTACGTC.

This clonotype has a count of ten or more. J is TRBJ2-3 and V is TRBV11-2, with 9 bases matching TRBD2. CDR1 and CDR2 from the germline V gene are SGHAT and FQNNGV. V trimming: 6 bases; J trimming: 2 bases; junction bases outside the gene matches: 6. The CDR3 loop spans 15 amino acids. The CDR3 region has the DNA TGTGCCAGCAGGCAAAAGCGGGGGGCCACAGATACGCAGTATTTT. This encodes CASRQKRGATDTQYF.

V is TRBV12-3 or TRBV12-4 and J is TRBJ1-3; D is undetermined. The CDR3 is 13 residues long. V was cut by 5 bases and J by 4 bases, with 9 bases left in between. CDR3 bases: TGTGCCAGCAGTCCCTATGGGGGAAACACCATATATTTT. Its protein is CASSPYGGNTIYF.

This clonotype has just a few counts. The chain has TRBV24-1 and TRBJ2-5; 9 nucleotides align to TRBD1. Germline V CDR1 and CDR2: KGHDR, SFDVKD. The CDR3 has 14 amino acids. J gave up 5 bases and V 5 bases, and 5 bases lay outside the gene matches. CDR3 residues: CATSVTGGAETQYF. DNA for the CDR3: TGTGCCACCAGTGTTACAGGGGGCGCCGAGACCCAGTACTTC.

In its sample, this clonotype was seen a few times. V and J are TRBV6-1 and TRBJ2-3; 9 nucleotides align to TRBD1. In germline, CDR1 is MNHNS, CDR2 SASEGT. The CDR3 loop spans 15 amino acids. Germline trimming cut 2 bases from V and 5 bases from J; bases unmatched to any gene: 5. CDR3 protein: CASSENRGRGDTQYF. CDR3 sequence (DNA): TGTGCCAGCAGTGAAAACAGGGGGCGTGGAGATACGCAGTATTTT.

The rearrangement links TRBV20-1 to TRBJ2-7; tentatively, D is TRBD2 (5 bases). This CDR3 is built from 16 residues. From germline, CDR1 is DFQATT and CDR2 SNEGSKA (reference sequence). The ends were cut back, 3 bases at V and 3 bases at J, with 21 bases in the middle. CDR3 loop: CSASVIGSKSGYEQYV. In DNA form, the CDR3 reads TGCAGTGCTAGTGTGATTGGGAGTAAGTCGGGCTACGAGCAGTACGTC.

This clonotype was counted ten times or more. V is TRBV12-3 or TRBV12-4 and J is TRBJ1-2; D uncertain. The length of the CDR3 is 13 residues. V gave up 6 bases and J gave up 3 bases, with 11 bases separating them. This CDR3 is CASSHDRDYGYTF. The CDR3 DNA reads as TGTGCCAGCAGCCATGACCGTGACTATGGCTACACCTTC.

The table lists this clonotype with a few counts. The gene calls are TRBV7-9 and TRBJ2-2; D is unresolved. There are 14 residues in the CDR3. Germline values: CDR1 SEHNR, CDR2 FQNEAQ (reference sequence). Trimming left V 1 base short and J 4 bases short, with 7 bases between. CDR3 sequence: CASSLGTLTGELFF. The CDR3 coding sequence is TGTGCCAGCAGCTTAGGGACGCTCACCGGGGAGCTGTTTTTT.

The chain uses TRBV27 and TRBJ1-2; possible D gene TRBD1, 6 bases. V gave up 2 bases and J gave up 4 bases, with 14 bases separating them. Germline assignment: CDR1 MNHEY and CDR2 SMNVEV (reference sequence). CDR3 length: 15 amino acids. The CDR3 coding sequence is TGTGCCAGCAGTTTAAGTATCGGGGGCTTCTATGGCTACACCTTC. Amino acid sequence: CASSLSIGGFYGYTF.

The table lists this clonotype with a few counts. The J gene is TRBJ2-5, the V gene TRBV6-1; 12 nucleotides align to TRBD1. This CDR3 has 13 amino acids. J lost 5 bases, V lost 8 bases, and 3 bases had no gene match. CDR1 is MNHNS, CDR2 SASEGT, per germline. In DNA form, the CDR3 reads TGTGCCAGCTGGGGACAGGGGGCCGAGACCCAGTACTTC. Translated, it gives CASWGQGAETQYF.

The table lists this clonotype with many counts. The chain uses TRBV11-3 and TRBJ2-7, with a tentative D call TRBD2 (5 bases). V shed 1 base and J shed 8 bases, with 9 bases lying between them. CDR3 length: 12 residues. Per germline, CDR1 SGHNT and CDR2 YENEEA. The CDR3 nucleotides read TGTGCCAGCAGCTTAGGTCCGGGAAAGCAGTACTTC. Protein sequence: CASSLGPGKQYF.

V and J are TRBV19 and TRBJ1-5, with 9 bases that match TRBD1. Trimming cost V 7 bases and J 4 bases; bases outside gene matches: 5. The CDR3 runs 14 residues. CDR1 is LNHDA, CDR2 SQIVND, per germline (reference sequence). The CDR3 coding sequence is TGTGCCAGTATGCGGGACAGGGAGAATCAGCCCCAGCATTTT. Protein sequence: CASMRDRENQPQHF.